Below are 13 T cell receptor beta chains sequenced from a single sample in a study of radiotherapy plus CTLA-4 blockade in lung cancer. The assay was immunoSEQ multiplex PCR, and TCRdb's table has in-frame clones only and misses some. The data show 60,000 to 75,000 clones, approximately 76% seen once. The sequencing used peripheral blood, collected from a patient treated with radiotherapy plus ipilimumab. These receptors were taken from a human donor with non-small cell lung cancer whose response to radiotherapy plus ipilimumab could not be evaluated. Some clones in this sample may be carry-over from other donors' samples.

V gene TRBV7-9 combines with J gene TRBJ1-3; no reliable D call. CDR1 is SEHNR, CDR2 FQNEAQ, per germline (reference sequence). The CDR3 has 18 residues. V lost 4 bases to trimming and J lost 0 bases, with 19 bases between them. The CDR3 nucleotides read TGTGCCAGCAGCTCACCTTTTTATGGCCAGTACTCTGGAAACACCATATATTTT. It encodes CASSSPFYGQYSGNTIYF.

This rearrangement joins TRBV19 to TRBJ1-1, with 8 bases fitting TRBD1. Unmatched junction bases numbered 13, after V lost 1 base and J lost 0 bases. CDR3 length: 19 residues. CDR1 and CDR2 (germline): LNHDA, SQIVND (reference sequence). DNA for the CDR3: TGTGCCAGTAGTATAGGGCCGTGGACAGGGACTACCATGAACACTGAAGCTTTCTTT. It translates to CASSIGPWTGTTMNTEAFF.

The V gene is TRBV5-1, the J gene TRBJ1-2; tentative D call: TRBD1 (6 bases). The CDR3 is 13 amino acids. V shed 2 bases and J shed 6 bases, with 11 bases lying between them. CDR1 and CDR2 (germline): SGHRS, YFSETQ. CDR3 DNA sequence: TGCGCCAGCAGCTTTTCAGGGGTTGATGGCTACACCTTC. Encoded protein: CASSFSGVDGYTF.

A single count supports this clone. As DNA, the CDR3 is TGTGCCAGCAGCTTATTAGCGGGGGCGACCGGGGAGCTGTTTTTT. It translates to CASSLLAGATGELFF. The genes are TRBV2 and TRBJ2-2; 9 bases agree with TRBD2. The junction had 7 bases not matched to a gene; V was cut back by 6 bases and J by 5 bases. Germline lookup yields CDR1 SNHLY and CDR2 FYNNEI. This CDR3 has 15 residues.

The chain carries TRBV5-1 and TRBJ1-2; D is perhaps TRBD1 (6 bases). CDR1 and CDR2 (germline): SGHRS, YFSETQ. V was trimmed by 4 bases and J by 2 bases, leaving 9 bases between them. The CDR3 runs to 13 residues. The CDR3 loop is CASSTQGNYGYTF. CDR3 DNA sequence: TGCGCCAGCAGCACCCAGGGGAACTATGGCTACACCTTC.

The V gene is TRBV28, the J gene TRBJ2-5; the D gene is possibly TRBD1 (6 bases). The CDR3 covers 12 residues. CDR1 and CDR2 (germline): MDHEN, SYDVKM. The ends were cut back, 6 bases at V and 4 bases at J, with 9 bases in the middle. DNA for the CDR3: TGTGCCAGCAGGGTAGGGGGAGAGACCCAGTACTTC. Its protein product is CASRVGGETQYF.

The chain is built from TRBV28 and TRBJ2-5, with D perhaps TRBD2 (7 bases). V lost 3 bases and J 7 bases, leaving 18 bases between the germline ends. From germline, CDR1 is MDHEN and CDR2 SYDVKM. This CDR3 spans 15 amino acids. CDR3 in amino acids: CASSFRGGPARTQYF. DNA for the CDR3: TGTGCCAGCAGTTTTCGCGGGGGCCCGGCAAGGACCCAGTACTTC.

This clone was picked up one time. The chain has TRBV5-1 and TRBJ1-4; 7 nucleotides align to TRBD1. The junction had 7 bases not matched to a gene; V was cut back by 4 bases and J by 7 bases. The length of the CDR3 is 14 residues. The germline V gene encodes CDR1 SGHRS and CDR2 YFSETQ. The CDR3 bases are TGCGCCAGCAGCATAGGGGACAGTGCTGAAAAACTGTTTTTT. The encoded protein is CASSIGDSAEKLFF. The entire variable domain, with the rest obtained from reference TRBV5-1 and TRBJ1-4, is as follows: KAGVTQTPRYLIKTRGQQVTLSCSPISGHRSVSWYQQTPGQGLQFLFEYFSETQRNKGNFPGRFSGRQFSNSRSEMNVSTLELGDSALYLCASSIGDSAEKLFFGSGTQLSVL.

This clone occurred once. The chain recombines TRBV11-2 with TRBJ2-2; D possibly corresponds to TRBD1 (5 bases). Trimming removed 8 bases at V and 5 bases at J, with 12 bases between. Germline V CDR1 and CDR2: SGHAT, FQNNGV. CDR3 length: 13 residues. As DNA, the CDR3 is TGTGCCAGCGGGGCAGGGCGGACCGGGGAGCTGTTTTTT. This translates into CASGAGRTGELFF.

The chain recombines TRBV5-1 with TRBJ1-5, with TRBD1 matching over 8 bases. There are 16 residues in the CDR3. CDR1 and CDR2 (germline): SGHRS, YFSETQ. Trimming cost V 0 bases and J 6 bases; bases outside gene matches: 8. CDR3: CASSLGDRQGGQPQHF. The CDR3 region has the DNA TGCGCCAGCAGCTTGGGGGACAGGCAGGGGGGTCAGCCCCAGCATTTT.

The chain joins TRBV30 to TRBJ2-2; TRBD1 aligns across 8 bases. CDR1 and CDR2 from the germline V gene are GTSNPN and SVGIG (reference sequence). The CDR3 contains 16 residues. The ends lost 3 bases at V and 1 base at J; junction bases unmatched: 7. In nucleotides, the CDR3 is TGTGCCTGGAGACATGCCGGGACAGGGAACACCGGGGAGCTGTTTTTT. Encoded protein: CAWRHAGTGNTGELFF.

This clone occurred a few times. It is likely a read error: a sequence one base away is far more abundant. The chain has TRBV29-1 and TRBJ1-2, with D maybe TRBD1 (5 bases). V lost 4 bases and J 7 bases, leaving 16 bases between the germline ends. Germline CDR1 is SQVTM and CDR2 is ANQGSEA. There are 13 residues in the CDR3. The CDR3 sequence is CSVVPQGASGYTF. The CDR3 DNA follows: TGCAGCGTTGTCCCTCAGGGCGCGTCTGGCTACACCTTC.

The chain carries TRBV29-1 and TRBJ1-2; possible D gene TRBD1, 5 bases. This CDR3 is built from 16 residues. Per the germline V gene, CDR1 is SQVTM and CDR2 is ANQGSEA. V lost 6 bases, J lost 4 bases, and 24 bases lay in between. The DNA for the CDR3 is TGCAGCGTCGCTTCTCAAAGACAGCGTAGCTTCTATGGCTACACCTTC. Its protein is CSVASQRQRSFYGYTF.